A selection of T cell receptor beta chains follows, all from one sample in a study of CD8+ T cells in alopecia areata. Assay: immunoSEQ multiplex PCR; the TCRdb copy retains only in-frame clones and omits some. The sample consists of about 100,000 clones, around 60% of them appearing once. The sample was CD8+ T cells sorted from blood, taken at approximately week 55, from a patient treated with tofacitinib. These receptors originate from a human donor with alopecia areata. Each CDR3 is given without its conserved first and last residue.

>TRBV5-1|TRBJ1-1
ASSLEFRTGNTEAF
>TRBV13|TRBJ1-2
ASSLGTGGAYGYT
>TRBV10-3|TRBJ2-7
ATGAGGTPYEQY
>TRBV6-5|TRBJ1-1
ASSESGTANTEAF
>TRBV2|TRBJ1-1
ASREDRGARLNTEAF
>TRBV19|TRBJ2-3
ASSIWQNTDTQY
>TRBV6-1|TRBJ1-2
ASSDYDFF
>TRBV4-1|TRBJ1-5
ASSPRTVSNQPQH
>TRBV29-1|TRBJ2-3
SVEGIPHTSMGIETDTQY
>TRBV5-6|TRBJ2-4
ASSGGNAKNIQY
>TRBV20-1|TRBJ1-2
SARAYGYT
>TRBV11-2|TRBJ1-1
ASSPRTTGYTEAF
>TRBV7-2|TRBJ2-3
ASSPPGADTQY
>TRBV30|TRBJ1-6
AWSEARSSYNSPLH
>TRBV13|TRBJ2-1
ASSTAGTTPF
>TRBV7-2|TRBJ2-1
ASSYGLAVYNEQF
>TRBV2|TRBJ1-2
ASSEDREEYGYT
>TRBV15|TRBJ1-5
ATSRERGGQPQH
>TRBV27|TRBJ2-3
ASSLRGRADTQY
>TRBV29-1|TRBJ2-1
SVGGGVNEQF
>TRBV27|TRBJ2-5
ASSPTGETQY
>TRBV4-2|TRBJ2-2
ASSPRVAGELF
>TRBV7-8|TRBJ2-7
ASSQTSRSSYEQY
>TRBV6-6|TRBJ2-5
ASSSTGGQETQY
>TRBV30|TRBJ2-3
AWVPGTSACTDTQY
>TRBV25-1|TRBJ1-1
ATTVGFDTEAF
>TRBV15|TRBJ2-1
ATSPGQVFGQF
>TRBV7-9|TRBJ2-4
ASSFPSGGAKNIQY
>TRBV5-6|TRBJ1-5
ASSFYGRYSNQPQH
>TRBV5-1|TRBJ1-4
ASSLTTLMPNEKLF
>TRBV5-1|TRBJ2-1
ASSPWTSGGDEQF
>TRBV25-1|TRBJ1-2
ASSGGVANYGYT
>TRBV7-9|TRBJ1-4
ASSPYNEKLF
>TRBV5-6|TRBJ1-1
ASSLAGNTEAF
>TRBV9|TRBJ2-1
ASSVGDNEQF
>TRBV9|TRBJ2-7
ASSPPQGRYEQY
>TRBV7-8|TRBJ1-1
ASSDGTANTEAF
>TRBV4-1|TRBJ2-4
ASNPRDRKNIQY
>TRBV4-1|TRBJ2-7
ASSQEYRGGLAYEQY
>TRBV6-4|TRBJ2-3
ASSPAGGPVNTQY
>TRBV30|TRBJ1-6
AWSDRDRLSPLH
>TRBV5-4|TRBJ2-1
ASSLGTDNEQF
>TRBV25-1|TRBJ1-2
ASSEFETRFYGYT
>TRBV9|TRBJ2-1
ASSAKPGPGDEQF
>TRBV5-1|TRBJ1-1
ASSWDRGRNTEAF
>TRBV6-1|TRBJ2-5
ASRSGLAGETQY
>TRBV29-1|TRBJ1-2
SVASRDRLYGYT